The 30 T cell receptor beta chains given below trace back to one sample, sequenced in a study of shared clonotypes between healthy human individuals. The data were produced by immunoSEQ multiplex PCR, yet TCRdb's version contains in-frame clones alone and is incomplete. The repertoire holds a few million clones, with just over 90% as singletons. Sequenced sample: naive CD4+ T cells sorted from blood. As to subset: CD45RA+ positively selected. The source is a man between 18 and 35 years old in good health.

The chain recombines TRBV6-6 with TRBJ2-1; TRBD2 matches at 8 bases. Germline V CDR1 and CDR2: MNHNY, SVGAGI (reference sequence). The CDR3 consists of 15 residues. Trimming at V came to 5 bases and at J to 1 base, leaving 4 bases not matched to a gene. CDR3 loop: CASSQLAASYNEQFF. The CDR3 DNA reads TGTGCCAGCAGTCAACTAGCGGCATCCTACAATGAGCAGTTCTTC.

The V gene is TRBV4-1, the J gene TRBJ1-4; 7 bases agree with TRBD1. The CDR3 length is 16 residues. Trimming cost V 1 base and J 4 bases; bases outside gene matches: 6. CDR1 and CDR2 from the germline V gene are MGHRA and YSYEKL. CDR3 loop: CASSQGLGQINEKLFF. DNA of the CDR3: TGCGCCAGCAGCCAAGGGCTGGGACAGATTAATGAAAAACTGTTTTTT.

This chain joins TRBV25-1 and TRBJ2-6; D remains ambiguous. Germline assignment: CDR1 MGHDK and CDR2 SYGVNS. V shed 8 bases and J shed 0 bases, with 5 bases lying between them. The CDR3 is made up of 13 amino acids. The CDR3 sequence: CASLNSGANVLTF. CDR3 bases: TGTGCCAGCCTTAACTCTGGGGCCAACGTCCTGACTTTC.

The chain links TRBV7-2 to TRBJ2-6; the D is unclear. The CDR3 spans 16 residues. V lost 8 bases, J lost 2 bases, and 16 bases lay in between. Germline-derived CDR1 and CDR2 are SGHTA and FQGNSA. CDR3 region: CASSYPPGAGANVLTF. The DNA for the CDR3 is TGTGCCAGCTCGTATCCCCCCGGAGCTGGGGCCAACGTCCTGACTTTC.

The rearrangement links TRBV27 to TRBJ2-7; a weak D match, TRBD2 (5 bases). The CDR3 consists of 13 residues. Germline assignment: CDR1 MNHEY and CDR2 SMNVEV (reference sequence). V was shortened by 6 bases and J by 5 bases, with 14 bases between the two germline ends. The CDR3 spells CASRRRESHEQYF. As DNA, the CDR3 is TGTGCCAGCAGGCGAAGGGAGTCCCACGAGCAGTACTTC.

This clone has just one count. V is TRBV10-3 and J is TRBJ1-6; no clear D. Germline assignment: CDR1 ENHRY and CDR2 SYGVKD. The V and J ends lost 3 bases and 7 bases respectively, with 7 bases between them. The CDR3 has 13 amino acids. This CDR3 reads CAISDGSNSPLHF. The CDR3 DNA reads as TGTGCCATCAGTGACGGTTCCAATTCACCCCTCCACTTT.

The chain recombines TRBV7-8 with TRBJ1-5; D remains ambiguous. Germline lookup yields CDR1 SGHVS and CDR2 FQNEAQ. V was trimmed by 7 bases and J by 5 bases, leaving 15 bases between them. CDR3 size: 14 residues. The CDR3 bases are TGTGCCAGCACCCTAGGAGGGAAAGATCAGCCCCAGCATTTT. This sequence encodes CASTLGGKDQPQHF.

On this clone itself: An end of the junction differs from the germline gene, which may be a read error. The J gene is TRBJ2-7, the V gene TRBV2; D uncertain. CDR3 size: 12 residues. Germline CDR1 SNHLY, CDR2 FYNNEI. For the CDR3, the DNA is TGTGCCAGCAGGGAAGACACCTACGAGCAGTACTTC. Residues: CASREDTYEQYF.

This chain joins TRBV5-1 and TRBJ2-7, with TRBD1 identical over 10 bases. The CDR3 length is 15 residues. Germline loops: CDR1 SGHRS, CDR2 YFSETQ. Losses at the gene ends were 1 base for V and 7 bases for J; bases not matched to a gene: 8. The DNA for the CDR3 is TGCGCCAGCAGCTTGACGGGACAGGGGTCGGGGGAGCAGTACTTC. Residues: CASSLTGQGSGEQYF. Filled out from reference TRBV5-1 and TRBJ2-7, the complete variable domain reads KAGVTQTPRYLIKTRGQQVTLSCSPISGHRSVSWYQQTPGQGLQFLFEYFSETQRNKGNFPGRFSGRQFSNSRSEMNVSTLELGDSALYLCASSLTGQGSGEQYFGPGTRLTVT.

This sequence joins TRBV5-6 and TRBJ1-1; D is perhaps TRBD1 (5 bases). Trimming stripped 2 bases from V and 1 base from J, with 6 bases between. This CDR3 comprises 13 residues. The germline gives CDR1 SGHDT, CDR2 YYEEEE. In DNA, the CDR3 is TGTGCCAGCAGCTTTGGGGCGAACACTGAAGCTTTCTTT. Protein: CASSFGANTEAFF.

To note about this clone: Sequence at one end of the junction differs from germline and may be a read error. This rearrangement joins TRBV7-7 to TRBJ2-1; 9 nucleotides agree with TRBD2. The germline V gene encodes CDR1 SSHAT and CDR2 FNYEAQ (reference sequence). The CDR3 is 17 amino acids. The CDR3 region has the DNA TGTGCTAGCAGTCCTACCGGGACTAGCAAATCCGTCGGGGAGCAGTTCTTC. Translated, it gives CASSPTGTSKSVGEQFF.

The V call is TRBV11-2, the J call TRBJ2-3, with TRBD2 matching over 14 bases. The germline V gene encodes CDR1 SGHAT and CDR2 FQNNGV. V gave up 3 bases and J gave up 2 bases; unmatched junction bases: 1. There are 16 residues in the CDR3. CDR3 in amino acids: CASSLTSGRATDTQYF. In DNA form, the CDR3 reads TGTGCCAGCAGCTTGACTAGCGGGAGGGCCACAGATACGCAGTATTTT.

This sequence joins TRBV19 and TRBJ1-5; TRBD1 is a possible D gene (5 bases). This CDR3 spans 14 amino acids. Germline CDR1 LNHDA, CDR2 SQIVND (reference sequence). The V and J ends lost 5 bases and 0 bases respectively, with 8 bases between them. CDR3 region: CASSVGVSNQPQHF. CDR3 sequence (DNA): TGTGCCAGTAGTGTGGGGGTTAGCAATCAGCCCCAGCATTTT.

The rearrangement joins TRBV5-6 to TRBJ1-2, with 9 bases that match TRBD1. V lost 4 bases to trimming and J lost 8 bases; unmatched junction nucleotides: 9. Germline CDR1 SGHDT, CDR2 YYEEEE. The CDR3 runs 14 residues. The CDR3 DNA follows: TGTGCCAGCAGCCTACAATGGACAGGGGACGGCTACACCTTC. Translation: CASSLQWTGDGYTF.

Regarding this clone: Other DNA sequences of this sample code for an identical CDR3. V gene TRBV20-1 combines with J gene TRBJ2-7, with D possibly called TRBD1 or TRBD2 (5 bases each). Germline assignment: CDR1 DFQATT and CDR2 SNEGSKA (reference sequence). Trimming pared 3 bases from V and 7 bases from J, leaving 7 bases between. CDR3 length: 10 residues. The CDR3 here is CSARGPEQYF. In DNA form, the CDR3 reads TGCAGTGCTAGGGGACCTGAGCAGTACTTC.

V is TRBV6-1 and J is TRBJ2-7; D call uncertain. Trimming removed 3 bases at V and 5 bases at J, with 11 bases between. The CDR3 sequence is 13 residues long. CDR1 MNHNS and CDR2 SASEGT come from the germline V gene. The CDR3 region has the DNA TGTGCCAGCAGTGATCGGCAGTTCCACGAGCAGTACTTC. Encoded protein: CASSDRQFHEQYF.

Comment on this clone: The sample carries other DNA sequences with the same CDR3. The chain carries TRBV7-2 and TRBJ2-3; TRBD2 matches at 12 bases. Germline lookup yields CDR1 SGHTA and CDR2 FQGNSA. This CDR3 spans 15 amino acids. The trim removed 5 bases at V and 6 bases at J, leaving 6 bases unmatched. Here the CDR3 DNA reads TGTGCCAGCAGCCTCCTAGCGGGGGGGACGGATACGCAGTATTTT. This sequence encodes CASSLLAGGTDTQYF.

V and J are TRBV27 and TRBJ2-7, with D uncertain. Trimming left V 0 bases short and J 3 bases short, with 9 bases between. This CDR3 region has 14 residues. Germline CDR1 MNHEY, CDR2 SMNVEV (reference sequence). The DNA of the CDR3 is TGTGCCAGCAGTTTATCGTCCTCTAACTACGAGCAGTACTTC. It is translated as CASSLSSSNYEQYF.

A remark on this clone: The sample carries other DNA sequences with the same CDR3. Written as DNA, the CDR3 is TGTGCCAGCTCGCCTGGACTAGCGGGGGGAGAGACCCAGTACTTC. Translating gives CASSPGLAGGETQYF. The chain has TRBV18 and TRBJ2-5; the match to TRBD2 covers 14 bases. Germline V lookup: CDR1 KGHSH, CDR2 LQKENI. The CDR3 consists of 15 residues. Trimming at V came to 6 bases and at J to 4 bases, leaving 4 bases not matched to a gene.

The chain is built from TRBV9 and TRBJ1-1, with 9 bases that match TRBD1. Germline V lookup: CDR1 SGDLS, CDR2 YYNGEE. The V and J ends lost 3 bases and 4 bases, in that order; junction bases with no gene match: 7. This CDR3 region has 15 residues. The CDR3 DNA reads TGTGCCAGCAGCGGGAACAGGGGGCGTCTCACTGAAGCTTTCTTT. Translation: CASSGNRGRLTEAFF.

The chain couples TRBV11-2 to TRBJ2-3; either TRBD1 or TRBD2 may supply D (5 bases each). V was clipped by 0 bases and J by 2 bases, with 12 bases between them. Germline V gene data show CDR1 as SGHAT and CDR2 as FQNNGV. This CDR3 has 16 residues. The CDR3 DNA follows: TGTGCCAGCAGCTTAGATCTTGGGGGTTACACAGATACGCAGTATTTT. Translation: CASSLDLGGYTDTQYF.

The chain uses TRBV2 and TRBJ2-1; a weak D match, TRBD2 (5 bases). In germline, CDR1 is SNHLY, CDR2 FYNNEI. V lost 8 bases and J 1 base, leaving 15 bases between the germline ends. This CDR3 has 15 amino acids. The CDR3 is CASSEEALSYNEQFF. Here the CDR3 DNA reads TGTGCCAGCTCCGAGGAGGCGCTGTCCTACAATGAGCAGTTCTTC. Full variable domain (outside the CDR3, taken from reference TRBV2 and TRBJ2-1): EPEVTQTPSHQVTQMGQEVILRCVPISNHLYFYWYRQILGQKVEFLVSFYNNEISEKSEIFDDQFSVERPDGSNFTLKIRSTKLEDSAMYFCASSEEALSYNEQFFGPGTRLTVL.

The chain is built from TRBV5-4 and TRBJ2-5; 9 nucleotides match TRBD1. Trimming cost V 4 bases and J 5 bases; bases outside gene matches: 6. This CDR3 has 14 amino acids. From germline, CDR1 is SGHNT and CDR2 YYREEE (reference sequence). The CDR3 nucleotides read TGTGCCAGCAGCCAACAGGGGGCAGGGGAGACCCAGTACTTC. Translation: CASSQQGAGETQYF. Full variable domain (remainder filled in from reference TRBV5-4 and TRBJ2-5): ETGVTQSPTHLIKTRGQQVTLRCSSQSGHNTVSWYQQALGQGPQFIFQYYREEENGRGNFPPRFSGLQFPNYSSELNVNALELDDSALYLCASSQQGAGETQYFGPGTRLLVL.

J is TRBJ2-2 and V is TRBV19, with TRBD2 identical over 8 bases. The CDR3 length is 13 residues. With 3 bases clipped from V and 7 bases from J, the junction kept 1 base outside the gene matches. The germline V gene encodes CDR1 LNHDA and CDR2 SQIVND (reference sequence). The CDR3 nucleotides read TGTGCCAGTAGTATGGGGACTAGCGGGGAGCTGTTTTTT. Amino acid sequence: CASSMGTSGELFF.

The V gene is TRBV6-6, the J gene TRBJ2-1, with TRBD2 matching 11 bases. The V segment lost 11 bases and the J segment 8 bases; nucleotides outside the gene matches: 11. Germline V gene sequence: CDR1 MNHNY, CDR2 SVGAGI (reference sequence). The CDR3 is made up of 14 amino acids. The CDR3 region is CACRLAGNKYEQFF. The CDR3 DNA sequence: TGTGCCTGTAGACTAGCGGGGAATAAGTATGAGCAGTTCTTC.

On this clone: Other DNA sequences in this specimen translate into the identical CDR3. The chain has TRBV9 and TRBJ2-7; D gene unclear. CDR1 is SGDLS and CDR2 is YYNGEE in the germline V gene. The V end lost 4 bases, the J end lost 0 bases, and 5 bases lay between the germline ends. This CDR3 is built from 12 residues. CDR3 nucleotides: TGTGCCAGCAGCCCCCCCTCCTACGAGCAGTACTTC. Its protein product is CASSPPSYEQYF.

The chain is built from TRBV19 and TRBJ2-5; 12 bases align to TRBD2. V was clipped by 6 bases and J by 4 bases; unmatched bases: 12. The CDR3 spans 17 residues. Germline V gene lookup returns CDR1 LNHDA and CDR2 SQIVND (reference sequence). The chain's CDR3 is CASSPVRTSGTGETQYF. In DNA, the CDR3 is TGTGCCAGTAGCCCCGTGCGGACTAGCGGGACCGGAGAGACCCAGTACTTC. Filled out from reference TRBV19 and TRBJ2-5, the complete variable domain reads DGGITQSPKYLFRKEGQNVTLSCEQNLNHDAMYWYRQDPGQGLRLIYYSQIVNDFQKGDIAEGYSVSREKKESFPLTVTSAQKNPTAFYLCASSPVRTSGTGETQYFGPGTRLLVL.

This rearrangement joins TRBV29-1 to TRBJ1-3; D unclear. The CDR3 runs 13 residues. Trimming left V 4 bases short and J 4 bases short, with 11 bases between. Germline CDR1 reads SQVTM; CDR2 reads ANQGSEA. CDR3 protein: CSVGPIQGNTIYF. The CDR3 DNA sequence: TGCAGCGTTGGACCCATACAGGGAAACACCATATATTTT. Filled out from reference TRBV29-1 and TRBJ1-3, the complete variable domain reads SAVISQKPSRDICQRGTSLTIQCQVDSQVTMMFWYRQQPGQSLTLIATANQGSEATYESGFVIDKFPISRPNLTFSTLTVSNMSPEDSSIYLCSVGPIQGNTIYFGEGSWLTVV.

In DNA, the CDR3 is TGTGCCAGCACCAAGGACAGGGGGGAATACAATGAGCAGTTCTTC. Its translation is CASTKDRGEYNEQFF. The chain has TRBV2 and TRBJ2-1, with 10 bases aligning to TRBD1. Germline V gives CDR1 SNHLY, CDR2 FYNNEI. The CDR3 loop spans 15 amino acids. V lost 7 bases to trimming and J lost 4 bases; unmatched junction nucleotides: 7.

This chain links TRBV6-1 with TRBJ2-7; 7 bases align to TRBD1. The J segment lost 2 bases and the V segment lost 4 bases, leaving 17 bases of the junction unmatched. CDR1 and CDR2 (germline): MNHNS, SASEGT. The CDR3 is made up of 18 amino acids. CDR3 nucleotides: TGTGCCAGCAGTGGAGGTAGAACCTGGGACAGCATCCCCTACGAGCAGTACTTC. The encoded protein is CASSGGRTWDSIPYEQYF.